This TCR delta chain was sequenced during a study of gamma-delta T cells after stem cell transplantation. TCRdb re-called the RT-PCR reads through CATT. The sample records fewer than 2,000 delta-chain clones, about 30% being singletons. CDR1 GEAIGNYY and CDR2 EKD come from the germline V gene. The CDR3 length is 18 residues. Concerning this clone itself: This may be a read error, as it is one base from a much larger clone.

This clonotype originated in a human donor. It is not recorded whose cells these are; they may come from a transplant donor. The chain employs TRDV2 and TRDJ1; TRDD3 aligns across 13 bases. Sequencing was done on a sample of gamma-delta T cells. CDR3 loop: CACDAVTGGYAGTDKFIF. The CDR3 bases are TGTGCCTGTGACGCCGTTACTGGGGGATACGCGGGCACCGATAAATTCATCTTT.